Listed below are T cell receptor beta chains from one sample, sequenced in a study of blood T cell repertoires in COVID-19. Sequencing was performed with immunoSEQ multiplex PCR; in TCRdb, only in-frame clones are kept and a portion is missing. Of 250,000 or so clones in the sample, roughly 83% were seen once. The specimen sequenced was peripheral blood. These receptors were taken from a man older than 75 with acute or convalescent COVID-19. The conserved cysteine and the conserved F or W are not part of the CDR3 here.

CDR3 protein: ASSENALFSNQPQH; V gene: TRBV2; CDR3 length: 14
CDR3 protein: AISINRGNTEAF; V gene: TRBV10-3; CDR3 length: 12
CDR3 protein: ASSSPSGSTDTQY; V gene: TRBV6-5; CDR3 length: 13
CDR3 protein: ASGTGNSPLH; V gene: TRBV19; CDR3 length: 10
CDR3 protein: ASSQDGVAGGTGELF; V gene: TRBV4-1; CDR3 length: 15
CDR3 protein: ASSEHGTEEAF; V gene: TRBV25-1; CDR3 length: 11
CDR3 protein: ASGTVPKGEAF; V gene: TRBV12-3/TRBV12-4; CDR3 length: 11
CDR3 protein: ASSEGRSWDTQY; V gene: TRBV2; CDR3 length: 12
CDR3 protein: ASSYFQGAGNQPQH; V gene: TRBV6-2/TRBV6-3; CDR3 length: 14
CDR3 protein: ASSLQGADQPQH; V gene: TRBV18; CDR3 length: 12
CDR3 protein: ASSEALRQGTNYGYT; V gene: TRBV6-1; CDR3 length: 15
CDR3 protein: ATSGPYRGGTNTGELF; V gene: TRBV24-1; CDR3 length: 16
CDR3 protein: ATSRDRDRGRTGELF; V gene: TRBV15; CDR3 length: 15
CDR3 protein: ASSSLGQSVAGELF; V gene: TRBV5-1; CDR3 length: 14
CDR3 protein: ASSQDRASGSTDTQY; V gene: TRBV4-2; CDR3 length: 15
CDR3 protein: AWSVSRGGREQY; V gene: TRBV30; CDR3 length: 12
CDR3 protein: ASSSGTLNNSPLH; V gene: TRBV19; CDR3 length: 13